These 14 T cell receptor beta chains were all obtained from the same sample, sequenced in a study of human thymus T cells. Only in-frame clones appear in the TCRdb table, and some are missing; sequencing was by immunoSEQ multiplex PCR. The sample holds some 44,000 clones, 85% to 95% seen once. Sample: blood. Every receptor here comes from a girl under two years old with a congenital heart defect but otherwise immunologically healthy.

The table lists this clone with a count of one. V gene TRBV7-8 combines with J gene TRBJ2-3; D is undetermined. V was pared by 1 base and J by 0 bases, with 5 bases between. The CDR3 covers 14 residues. The V gene's germline CDR1 is SGHVS and CDR2 FQNEAQ. DNA for the CDR3: TGTGCCAGCAGCTTAGGGGCTAGCACAGATACGCAGTATTTT. Encoded protein: CASSLGASTDTQYF. The full variable domain, with the rest looked up from reference TRBV7-8 and TRBJ2-3, is GAGVSQSPRYKVAKRGQDVALRCDPISGHVSLFWYQQALGQGPEFLTYFQNEAQLDKSGLPSDRFFAERPEGSVSTLKIQRTQQEDSAVYLCASSLGASTDTQYFGPGTRLTVL.

V is TRBV27 and J is TRBJ1-4; a weak D match, TRBD1 (6 bases). The length of the CDR3 is 13 residues. The germline V gene has CDR1 MNHEY and CDR2 SMNVEV (reference sequence). V shed 5 bases and J shed 14 bases, with 18 bases lying between them. In DNA, the CDR3 is TGTGCCAGCAGTCCCCCATTTCCGGGACATCTGTTTTTT. Encoded protein: CASSPPFPGHLFF.

The gene calls are TRBV5-4 and TRBJ1-2, with TRBD1 matching 7 bases. V was pared by 4 bases and J by 6 bases, with 9 bases of the junction left unmatched. CDR1 and CDR2 from the germline V gene are SGHNT and YYREEE (reference sequence). The CDR3 is made up of 14 amino acids. The CDR3 DNA reads TGTGCCAGCAGCAGGCCGGGACAGAAGAATGGCTACACCTTC. This encodes CASSRPGQKNGYTF.

The chain carries TRBV27 and TRBJ2-7, with 7 nucleotides matching TRBD1. Germline V gene data show CDR1 as MNHEY and CDR2 as SMNVEV (reference sequence). This CDR3 region has 13 residues. V lost 6 bases and J lost 0; bases outside the gene matches: 2. The CDR3 DNA reads TGTGCCAGCAGGCCAGGGGGCTCCTACGAGCAGTACTTC. As protein: CASRPGGSYEQYF.

CDR3 in amino acids: CASSEPSGPDTQYF. The CDR3 nucleotides read TGTGCCAGCAGTGAGCCTAGCGGGCCAGATACGCAGTATTTT. J is TRBJ2-3 and V is TRBV2, with 8 bases matching TRBD2. The CDR3 covers 14 residues. The junction had 3 bases not matched to a gene; V was cut back by 3 bases and J by 4 bases. From germline, CDR1 is SNHLY and CDR2 FYNNEI.

This clone was counted once. The rearrangement uses TRBV30 and TRBJ2-7; 8 bases map to TRBD2. Looked up from germline, CDR1 is GTSNPN and CDR2 is SVGIG (reference sequence). The V gene end was trimmed by 5 bases and the J gene end by 3 bases; junction bases not matched to a gene: 9. The CDR3 contains 14 residues. The CDR3 loop reads CAWAGPGGIYEQYF. The CDR3 DNA sequence: TGTGCCTGGGCGGGACCGGGAGGGATCTACGAGCAGTACTTC.

The chain employs TRBV4-2 and TRBJ1-5; TRBD1 matches at 8 bases. V lost 3 bases, J lost 5 bases, and 6 bases stayed unmatched. CDR1 is LGHNA, CDR2 YNFKEQ, per germline. CDR3 length equals 15 residues. The CDR3 DNA follows: TGTGCCAGCAGCCAGGGGGACAGGCTCTATCAGCCCCAGCATTTT. It yields the protein CASSQGDRLYQPQHF.

The chain uses TRBV27 and TRBJ2-5; D remains ambiguous. V lost 6 bases and J lost 0, with 26 bases in between. This CDR3 has 19 amino acids. Germline V gene lookup returns CDR1 MNHEY and CDR2 SMNVEV (reference sequence). The CDR3 region has the DNA TGTGCCAGCAGCCCCCTTAAGCCTCCACCTAGAATCCACCAAGAGACCCAGTACTTC. Translated: CASSPLKPPPRIHQETQYF.

The chain has TRBV7-9 and TRBJ2-1, with D perhaps matching TRBD2 (6 bases). Germline loops: CDR1 SEHNR, CDR2 FQNEAQ (reference sequence). The CDR3 covers 14 residues. V lost 8 bases, J lost 4 bases, and 15 bases lay in between. As DNA, the CDR3 is TGTGCCAGCTATCAGGACTACCTATACAATGAGCAGTTCTTC. It is translated as CASYQDYLYNEQFF.

This chain links TRBV4-2 with TRBJ2-7; 7 nucleotides match TRBD2. V lost 0 bases and J lost 1; bases outside the gene matches: 3. Germline V lookup: CDR1 LGHNA, CDR2 YNFKEQ. The CDR3 spans 15 residues. The CDR3 loop is CASSQETSPSYEQYF. CDR3 coding DNA: TGTGCCAGCAGCCAAGAGACTAGCCCATCCTACGAGCAGTACTTC.

V gene TRBV5-6 combines with J gene TRBJ2-7; D gene uncertain. Germline assignment: CDR1 SGHDT and CDR2 YYEEEE. This CDR3 has 11 residues. V lost 4 bases, J lost 3 bases, and 5 bases lay in between. DNA of the CDR3: TGTGCCAGCAGCCCCCGCTACGAGCAGTACTTC. Protein sequence: CASSPRYEQYF.

This chain links TRBV7-9 with TRBJ1-3; D might be TRBD1 (6 bases). V gave up 1 base and J gave up 4 bases, with 14 bases separating them. Germline V gene data show CDR1 as SEHNR and CDR2 as FQNEAQ (reference sequence). The CDR3 extends over 16 amino acids. DNA of the CDR3: TGTGCCAGCAGCTTAGTGGGCCAGGGGCAGGGAAACACCATATATTTT. Its translation: CASSLVGQGQGNTIYF.

This clone is a singleton in its sample. This chain joins TRBV21-1 and TRBJ2-2. TRBV21-1 is shown as a pseudogene. The CDR3 runs to 13 residues. CDR3 in amino acids: CASSKRVTGELFF. Written as DNA, the CDR3 is TGTGCCAGCAGCAAAAGGGTCACCGGGGAGCTGTTTTTT.

The chain uses TRBV5-5 and TRBJ1-5, with D possibly being TRBD1 (5 bases). There are 15 residues in the CDR3. The germline CDR1 and CDR2 sequences are SGHKS and YYEKEE (reference sequence). Trimming pared 1 base from V and 4 bases from J, leaving 12 bases between. The CDR3 DNA reads as TGTGCCAGCAGCTTGATCCGGGGCGGGAATCAGCCCCAGCATTTT. Its translation is CASSLIRGGNQPQHF.